This TCR beta chain is from a study of PD-1 blockade in classical Hodgkin lymphoma. Data came from immunoSEQ multiplex PCR; TCRdb stores just in-frame clones and leaves some out. The table has 30,000 to 50,000 clones, over 70% seen once; the top ten hold 7.5% to 10%. Time point described: cycle 4 day 1 (C4D1), after six to seven weeks of nivolumab. No patient escaped relapse after autologous stem cell transplantation, and brentuximab vedotin exposure varied. The sequenced sample was peripheral blood mononuclear cells (PBMCs), obtained before the fourth cycle of nivolumab. The sequence came from a human donor with classical Hodgkin lymphoma.

The CDR3 spells CASSLVTRRNSPLHF. CDR3 coding DNA: TGTGCCAGCAGCTTGGTGACACGGAGAAATTCACCCCTCCACTTT. J is TRBJ1-6 and V is TRBV5-6; D is unresolved. The CDR3 length is 15 residues. The V gene lost 0 bases and the J gene lost 7 bases, with 11 bases spanning the gap. The germline gives CDR1 SGHDT, CDR2 YYEEEE.